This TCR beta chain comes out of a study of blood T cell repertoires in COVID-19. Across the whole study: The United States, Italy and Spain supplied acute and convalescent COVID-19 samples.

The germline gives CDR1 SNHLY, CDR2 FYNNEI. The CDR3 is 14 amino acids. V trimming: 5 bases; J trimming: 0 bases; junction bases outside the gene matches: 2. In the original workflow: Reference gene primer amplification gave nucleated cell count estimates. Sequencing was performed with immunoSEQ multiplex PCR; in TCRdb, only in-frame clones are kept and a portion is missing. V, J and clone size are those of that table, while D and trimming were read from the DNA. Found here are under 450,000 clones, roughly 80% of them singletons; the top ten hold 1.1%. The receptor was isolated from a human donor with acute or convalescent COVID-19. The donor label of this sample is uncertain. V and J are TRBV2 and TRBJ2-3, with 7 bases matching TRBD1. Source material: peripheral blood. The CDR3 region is CASSKDRSTDTQYF. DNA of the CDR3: TGTGCCAGCAGTAAGGACAGGAGCACAGATACGCAGTATTTT.